These 2 T cell receptor beta chains originate from one sample sequenced in a study of T cell responses to AZD1222 COVID-19 vaccine. Generated by immunoSEQ multiplex PCR, the TCRdb table keeps only in-frame clones and is missing some. The sample yields some 190,000 clones, roughly 94% seen once. The material sequenced was peripheral blood, taken 28 days after the second dose of the MenACWY control vaccine. The source of these receptors is an adult who received the MenACWY meningococcal vaccine as a control.

J is TRBJ2-7 and V is TRBV5-1; TRBD1 matches 8 bases. The CDR3 consists of 14 residues. Germline-derived CDR1 and CDR2 are SGHRS and YFSETQ. Trimming at V came to 2 bases and at J to 4 bases, leaving 5 bases not matched to a gene. CDR3 in DNA: TGCGCCAGCAGCTTTCAGGGGGCGGGGTACGAGCAGTACTTC. Protein product: CASSFQGAGYEQYF.

The chain joins TRBV29-1 to TRBJ2-7; 8 bases agree with TRBD1. V was pared by 5 bases and J by 6 bases, with 3 bases of the junction left unmatched. Germline CDR1 is SQVTM and CDR2 is ANQGSEA. The CDR3 spans 11 residues. CDR3 nucleotide sequence: TGCAGCGTTAAAACAGGGGGCGAGCAGTACTTC. Protein: CSVKTGGEQYF.